The 30 T cell receptor beta chains presented below share a single source sample, sequenced in a study of CD8 T cell repertoires and HIV-1 epitope variants. No antigens are known for them. TCRdb keeps only in-frame clones here, not all; method: immunoSEQ multiplex PCR. The table includes thousands of clones, about 67% detected once. Source material: cultured CD8+ T cells derived from PBMCs. The receptors stem from a male donor with HIV.

This chain links TRBV7-9 with TRBJ2-7, with a weak D call TRBD1 (6 bases). Germline CDR1 and CDR2: SEHNR and FQNEAQ (reference sequence). This CDR3 comprises 12 residues. V was cut by 3 bases and J by 7 bases, with 10 bases left in between. This CDR3 is CASSFRQDEQYF. In nucleotides, the CDR3 is TGTGCCAGCAGCTTTAGACAGGATGAGCAGTACTTC.

V gene TRBV28 combines with J gene TRBJ2-5, with D maybe TRBD1 (5 bases). The CDR3 spans 17 residues. The germline V gene has CDR1 MDHEN and CDR2 SYDVKM. With 3 bases removed from V and 2 bases from J, the gap between germline ends came to 19 bases. CDR3 loop: CASSFRLGQGPQETQYF. The CDR3 nucleotides read TGTGCCAGCAGTTTCCGTCTCGGGCAGGGCCCACAAGAGACCCAGTACTTC.

This clone was observed a handful of times. This chain links TRBV7-8 with TRBJ2-7, with TRBD2 identical over 8 bases. The CDR3 is 13 amino acids. Germline V gives CDR1 SGHVS, CDR2 FQNEAQ. J gave up 4 bases and V 7 bases, and 6 bases lay outside the gene matches. For the CDR3, the DNA is TGTGCCAGCATGGGACTAGACCGATACGAGCAGTACTTC. It yields the protein CASMGLDRYEQYF.

The gene calls are TRBV4-3 and TRBJ2-1; 7 positions match TRBD1. Germline CDR1 is LGHNA and CDR2 is YSLEER. Losses at the gene ends were 4 bases for V and 2 bases for J; bases not matched to a gene: 8. The CDR3 spans 16 residues. CDR3 sequence: CASSPDSRGTYNEQFF. The CDR3 bases are TGCGCCAGCAGCCCGGACTCCAGGGGGACCTACAATGAGCAGTTCTTC.

The V gene is TRBV28, the J gene TRBJ1-1; tentatively, D is TRBD1 (6 bases). Germline CDR1 reads MDHEN; CDR2 reads SYDVKM. The CDR3 spans 14 residues. V was pared by 3 bases and J by 3 bases, with 11 bases between. The CDR3 region has the DNA TGTGCCAGCAGTTTTCTAGCAGGGGACACTGAAGCTTTCTTT. It yields the protein CASSFLAGDTEAFF.

V and J are TRBV11-1 and TRBJ2-7; perhaps TRBD2 as D (6 bases). CDR1 is SGHAT, CDR2 FQDESV, per germline (reference sequence). The CDR3 extends over 12 amino acids. The germline V and J ends were trimmed by 2 bases and 6 bases, with 8 bases remaining between them. The CDR3 here is CASSLRAGEQYF. The CDR3 DNA reads as TGTGCCAGCAGCTTACGAGCGGGCGAGCAGTACTTC. The full variable domain, in which reference TRBV11-1 and TRBJ2-7 provide the parts outside the CDR3, is EAEVAQSPRYKITEKSQAVAFWCDPISGHATLYWYRQILGQGPELLVQFQDESVVDDSQLPKDRFSAERLKGVDSTLKIQPAELGDSAMYLCASSLRAGEQYFGPGTRLTVT.

This clone was counted a few times. The chain links TRBV13 to TRBJ2-5; no clear D gene. The V gene lost 0 bases and the J gene lost 5 bases, with 7 bases spanning the gap. Per the germline V gene, CDR1 is PRHDT and CDR2 is FYEKMQ (reference sequence). This CDR3 spans 13 amino acids. CDR3 DNA sequence: TGTGCCAGCAGCTTAGGCAGTCAGGAGACCCAGTACTTC. Protein: CASSLGSQETQYF.

V usage is TRBV7-2 and J usage is TRBJ1-2; maybe TRBD1 (5 bases). V lost 1 base to trimming and J lost 4 bases, with 16 bases between them. The germline V gene encodes CDR1 SGHTA and CDR2 FQGNSA. The CDR3 covers 16 residues. The CDR3 protein is CASSLGRGAGGYGYTF. The CDR3 DNA reads TGTGCCAGCAGCTTAGGGCGGGGAGCGGGGGGCTATGGCTACACCTTC.

The V gene is TRBV4-3, the J gene TRBJ2-7; TRBD1 matches at 7 bases. J was trimmed by 6 bases and V by 1 base; bases with no gene match: 3. The CDR3 runs to 13 residues. The germline CDR1 and CDR2 sequences are LGHNA and YSLEER. Here the CDR3 reads CASSQGRGSEQYF. The DNA of the CDR3 is TGCGCCAGCAGCCAAGGCAGGGGGAGCGAGCAGTACTTC.

This clone came up a few times. The chain couples TRBV11-1 to TRBJ1-1, with D unresolved. Per germline, CDR1 SGHAT and CDR2 FQDESV (reference sequence). This CDR3 has 15 residues. Trimming took 5 bases from V and 1 from J, leaving 14 bases between them. In nucleotides, the CDR3 is TGTGCCAGCAGCCCCCAGGCGATCCCGAACACTGAAGCTTTCTTT. Encoded protein: CASSPQAIPNTEAFF.

CDR3 region: CSVEDVFGGASYNEQFF. In nucleotides, the CDR3 is TGCAGCGTTGAAGATGTTTTCGGGGGTGCGTCCTACAATGAGCAGTTCTTC. V and J are TRBV29-1 and TRBJ2-1, with TRBD2 as a possible D gene (6 bases). The CDR3 is 17 residues long. Germline CDR1 and CDR2: SQVTM and ANQGSEA. With 0 bases removed from V and 1 base from J, the gap between germline ends came to 16 bases.

This chain joins TRBV11-1 and TRBJ2-5, with 9 bases aligning to TRBD1. Trimming took 5 bases from V and 3 from J; bases not matched to a gene: 7. This CDR3 has 15 amino acids. Germline loops: CDR1 SGHAT, CDR2 FQDESV (reference sequence). This CDR3 is CASSPDRGNKETQYF. As DNA, the CDR3 is TGTGCCAGCAGCCCCGACAGGGGGAACAAAGAGACCCAGTACTTC.

The rearrangement joins TRBV13 to TRBJ1-1; 7 nucleotides agree with TRBD1. The J segment lost 0 bases and the V segment lost 5 bases, leaving 3 bases of the junction unmatched. Per germline, CDR1 PRHDT and CDR2 FYEKMQ (reference sequence). The CDR3 runs 14 residues. The CDR3 protein is CASSEGTVNTEAFF. The DNA of the CDR3 is TGTGCCAGCAGCGAAGGGACAGTGAACACTGAAGCTTTCTTT.

CDR3 coding DNA: TGTGCCAGCAGCTTGGCCGAGAACACTGAAGCTTTCTTT. This gives the protein CASSLAENTEAFF. This chain uses TRBV5-4 with TRBJ1-1; no clear D gene. The CDR3 spans 13 residues. In germline, CDR1 is SGHNT, CDR2 YYREEE (reference sequence). V lost 0 bases and J lost 1, with 4 bases in between.

The table lists this clone with a few counts. This sequence joins TRBV5-4 and TRBJ2-7; the D is unclear. In germline, CDR1 is SGHNT, CDR2 YYREEE (reference sequence). There are 12 residues in the CDR3. V was cut by 1 base and J by 4 bases, with 6 bases left in between. The CDR3 nucleotides read TGTGCCAGCAGCTTGATGGGGTACGAGCAGTACTTC. It encodes CASSLMGYEQYF.

J is TRBJ2-4 and V is TRBV4-1; D is perhaps TRBD1 or TRBD2 (5 bases each). The CDR3 contains 15 residues. CDR1 MGHRA and CDR2 YSYEKL come from the germline V gene. The V gene lost 3 bases and the J gene lost 9 bases, with 18 bases spanning the gap. CDR3 nucleotide sequence: TGCGCCAGCAGCCACCTAAACTCAGGGAGCGGCATTCAGTACTTC. Residues: CASSHLNSGSGIQYF.

The chain employs TRBV18 and TRBJ1-3; 7 positions match TRBD1. Germline V gene sequence: CDR1 KGHSH, CDR2 LQKENI. Unmatched junction bases numbered 9, after V lost 3 bases and J lost 7 bases. This CDR3 is built from 15 residues. The CDR3 is CASSPRDSRENTIYF. CDR3 sequence (DNA): TGTGCCAGCTCACCTCGGGACAGTCGAGAGAACACCATATATTTT.

This chain links TRBV4-3 with TRBJ1-5; no clear D. There are 14 residues in the CDR3. CDR1 LGHNA and CDR2 YSLEER come from the germline V gene. The V end was cut by 0 bases, the J end by 7 bases, with 10 bases between. The CDR3 loop reads CASSQEVGLQPQHF. In DNA, the CDR3 is TGCGCCAGCAGCCAAGAGGTAGGTCTGCAGCCCCAGCATTTT.

The genes are TRBV10-3 and TRBJ2-1; D gene ambiguous. The V gene lost 3 bases and the J gene lost 6 bases, with 3 bases spanning the gap. CDR3 size: 11 residues. Per the germline V gene, CDR1 is ENHRY and CDR2 is SYGVKD. CDR3 DNA sequence: TGTGCCATCAGTGACGTCAATGAGCAGTTCTTC. Residues: CAISDVNEQFF.

This clone has a single count. The V and J genes are TRBV9 and TRBJ1-5; D is undetermined. From germline, CDR1 is SGDLS and CDR2 YYNGEE. V was shortened by 3 bases and J by 6 bases, with 10 bases between the two germline ends. The CDR3 totals 13 residues. The CDR3 DNA reads TGTGCCAGCAGCGCCGGAGGAATTCAGCCCCAGCATTTT. This translates into CASSAGGIQPQHF.

The CDR3 bases are TGTGCCAGCAGCTTAGGAATCCGGTCGGGGGGATCACCCCTCCACTTT. Amino acids: CASSLGIRSGGSPLHF. The V call is TRBV7-3, the J call TRBJ1-6, with D maybe TRBD1 (5 bases). Trimming pared 2 bases from V and 10 bases from J, leaving 18 bases between. The CDR3 spans 16 residues. Germline CDR1 is SGHTA and CDR2 is FQGTGA.

The CDR3 nucleotides read TGTGCCAGCAGCTTACCAAGCTCCTACGAGCAGTACTTC. Its translation is CASSLPSSYEQYF. The rearrangement links TRBV21-1 to TRBJ2-7. TRBV21-1 is noted as a pseudogene. CDR3 size: 13 residues.

V usage is TRBV4-3 and J usage is TRBJ1-1; D gene ambiguous. Germline loops: CDR1 LGHNA, CDR2 YSLEER. The CDR3 length is 14 residues. Trimming stripped 3 bases from V and 6 bases from J, with 14 bases between. The CDR3 loop is CASSQTGMVAEAFF. The CDR3 DNA sequence: TGCGCCAGCAGCCAGACTGGGATGGTGGCTGAAGCTTTCTTT.

There are a few counts of this clone. This chain links TRBV27 with TRBJ1-1; D remains unclear. CDR3 size: 13 residues. Looked up from germline, CDR1 is MNHEY and CDR2 is SMNVEV (reference sequence). Trimming stripped 0 bases from V and 5 bases from J, with 7 bases between. In nucleotides, the CDR3 is TGTGCCAGCAGTTTATCCTTGGTGACTGAAGCTTTCTTT. Translation gives CASSLSLVTEAFF.

The V call is TRBV4-1, the J call TRBJ2-5; 9 positions agree with TRBD2. Trimming removed 1 base from V and 5 bases from J; junction bases left unmatched: 5. The V gene's germline CDR1 is MGHRA and CDR2 YSYEKL. CDR3 length: 15 amino acids. The CDR3 is CASSQVAGDGETQYF. In DNA form, the CDR3 reads TGCGCCAGCAGCCAAGTAGCGGGAGATGGGGAGACCCAGTACTTC.

This sequence joins TRBV28 and TRBJ2-5; TRBD1 matches 8 bases. The end of the DNA aligns better with TRBJ2-7, so the J call may be wrong. CDR1 MDHEN and CDR2 SYDVKM come from the germline V gene. This CDR3 is 14 amino acids long. In DNA form, the CDR3 reads TGTGCCAGCAGTTTACAGGACAGGGCTTACGAGCAGTACTTC. It specifies CASSLQDRAYEQYF.

In DNA form, the CDR3 reads TGTGCCAGCAGCCACCTTTGGGCTGAAGCTTTCTTT. Translation gives CASSHLWAEAFF. The V and J genes are TRBV11-1 and TRBJ1-1; D call uncertain. The length of the CDR3 is 12 residues. Germline CDR1 and CDR2: SGHAT and FQDESV (reference sequence). V dropped 5 bases and J dropped 6 bases, with 10 bases sitting between them.

The genes are TRBV7-6 and TRBJ2-5; 13 bases are a match to TRBD2. The closer fit of TRBJ2-7 to the DNA end suggests the J call may be wrong. Germline CDR1 SGHVS, CDR2 FNYEAQ. This CDR3 has 15 amino acids. This CDR3 reads CASSPGLAGTYEQYF. DNA of the CDR3: TGTGCCAGCAGCCCGGGACTAGCGGGAACCTACGAGCAGTACTTC.

The chain joins TRBV6-6 to TRBJ2-5; D ambiguous. Germline V lookup: CDR1 MNHNY, CDR2 SVGAGI (reference sequence). The CDR3 runs 14 residues. The germline V and J ends were trimmed by 0 bases and 5 bases, with 10 bases remaining between them. The CDR3 sequence is CASSYSHSGETQYF. CDR3 bases: TGTGCCAGCAGTTACTCGCACAGTGGGGAGACCCAGTACTTC.

The rearrangement joins TRBV5-4 to TRBJ2-5, with 7 bases fitting TRBD2. The germline gives CDR1 SGHNT, CDR2 YYREEE (reference sequence). There are 16 residues in the CDR3. V was clipped by 4 bases and J by 0 bases; unmatched bases: 9. CDR3 region: CASSAVIGGNQETQYF. CDR3 nucleotides: TGTGCCAGCAGCGCGGTTATCGGGGGGAACCAAGAGACCCAGTACTTC.